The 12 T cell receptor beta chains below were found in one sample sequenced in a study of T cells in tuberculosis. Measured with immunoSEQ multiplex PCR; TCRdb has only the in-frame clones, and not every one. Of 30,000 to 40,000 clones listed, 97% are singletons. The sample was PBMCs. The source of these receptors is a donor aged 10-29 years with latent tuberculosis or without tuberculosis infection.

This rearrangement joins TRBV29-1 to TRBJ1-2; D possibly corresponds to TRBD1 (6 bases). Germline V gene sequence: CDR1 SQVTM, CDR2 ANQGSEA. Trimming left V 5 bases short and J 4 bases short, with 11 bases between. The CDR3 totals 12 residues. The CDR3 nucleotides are TGCAGCGTTCCTGACAGGCGCTATGGCTACACCTTC. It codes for CSVPDRRYGYTF.

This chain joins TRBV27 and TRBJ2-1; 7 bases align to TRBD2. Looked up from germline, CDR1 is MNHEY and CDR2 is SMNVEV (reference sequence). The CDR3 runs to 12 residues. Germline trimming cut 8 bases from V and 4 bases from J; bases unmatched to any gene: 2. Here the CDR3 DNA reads TGTGCCAGCCGGCGGGAGTACAATGAGCAGTTCTTC. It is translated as CASRREYNEQFF.

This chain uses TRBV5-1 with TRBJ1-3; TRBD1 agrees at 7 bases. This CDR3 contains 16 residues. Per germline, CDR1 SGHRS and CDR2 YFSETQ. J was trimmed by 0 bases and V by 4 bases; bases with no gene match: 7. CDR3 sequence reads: CASSVDRPYSGNTIYF. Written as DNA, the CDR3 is TGCGCCAGCAGCGTGGACAGGCCATACTCTGGAAACACCATATATTTT.

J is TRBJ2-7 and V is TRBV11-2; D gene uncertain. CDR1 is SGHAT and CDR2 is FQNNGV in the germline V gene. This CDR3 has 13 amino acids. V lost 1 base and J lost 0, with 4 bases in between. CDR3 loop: CASSLGSSYEQYF. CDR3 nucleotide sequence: TGTGCCAGCAGCTTAGGCAGCTCCTACGAGCAGTACTTC.

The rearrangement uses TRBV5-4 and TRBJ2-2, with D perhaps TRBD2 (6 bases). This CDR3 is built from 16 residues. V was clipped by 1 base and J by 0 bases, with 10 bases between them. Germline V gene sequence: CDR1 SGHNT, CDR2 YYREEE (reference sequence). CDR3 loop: CASSLSSGANTGELFF. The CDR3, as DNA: TGTGCCAGCAGCTTGTCATCGGGGGCGAACACCGGGGAGCTGTTTTTT.

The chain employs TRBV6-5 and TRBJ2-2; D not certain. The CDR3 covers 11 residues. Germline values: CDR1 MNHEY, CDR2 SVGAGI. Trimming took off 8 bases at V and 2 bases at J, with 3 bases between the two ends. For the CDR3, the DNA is TGTGCCAGCTCTAACACCGGGGAGCTGTTTTTT. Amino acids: CASSNTGELFF.

The CDR3, as DNA: TGTGCCAGCAGCGTCGACAGGGGGATTAACTATGGCTACACCTTC. Translation: CASSVDRGINYGYTF. This rearrangement joins TRBV7-3 to TRBJ1-2, with 9 bases identical to TRBD1. The J segment lost 1 base and the V segment lost 5 bases, leaving 5 bases of the junction unmatched. CDR1 SGHTA and CDR2 FQGTGA come from the germline V gene. This CDR3 has 15 residues.

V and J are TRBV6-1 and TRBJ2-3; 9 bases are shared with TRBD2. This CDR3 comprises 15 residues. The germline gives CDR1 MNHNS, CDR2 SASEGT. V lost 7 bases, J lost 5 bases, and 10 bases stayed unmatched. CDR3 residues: CASNPRGSGGDTQYF. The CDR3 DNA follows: TGTGCCAGCAATCCCCGGGGTAGCGGGGGAGATACGCAGTATTTT.

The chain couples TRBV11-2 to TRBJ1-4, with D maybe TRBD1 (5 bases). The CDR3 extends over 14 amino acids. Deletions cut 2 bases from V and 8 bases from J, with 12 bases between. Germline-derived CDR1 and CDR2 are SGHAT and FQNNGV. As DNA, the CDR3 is TGTGCCAGCAGCTTACCCCAGGGCGAAGAAAAACTGTTTTTT. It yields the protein CASSLPQGEEKLFF.

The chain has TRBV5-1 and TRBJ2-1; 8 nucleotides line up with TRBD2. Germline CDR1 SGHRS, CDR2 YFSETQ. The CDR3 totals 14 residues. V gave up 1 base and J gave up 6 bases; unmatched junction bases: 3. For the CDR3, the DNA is TGCGCCAGCAGCTTGTTCACTAGCGGCAATGAGCAGTTCTTC. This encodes CASSLFTSGNEQFF.

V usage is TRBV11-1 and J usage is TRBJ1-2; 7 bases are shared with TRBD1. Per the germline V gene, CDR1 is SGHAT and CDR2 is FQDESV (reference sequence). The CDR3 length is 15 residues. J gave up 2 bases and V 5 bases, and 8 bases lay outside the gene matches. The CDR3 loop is CASSPEVDRNYGYTF. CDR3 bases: TGTGCCAGCAGCCCCGAGGTGGACAGGAACTATGGCTACACCTTC. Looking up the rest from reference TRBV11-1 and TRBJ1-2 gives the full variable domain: EAEVAQSPRYKITEKSQAVAFWCDPISGHATLYWYRQILGQGPELLVQFQDESVVDDSQLPKDRFSAERLKGVDSTLKIQPAELGDSAMYLCASSPEVDRNYGYTFGSGTRLTVV.

The CDR3 DNA follows: TGTGCCAGCAGCCGCTCAGGGAGCAATCAGCCCCAGCATTTT. Protein sequence: CASSRSGSNQPQHF. The chain is built from TRBV5-6 and TRBJ1-5; tentative D call: TRBD1 (5 bases). The V end lost 4 bases, the J end lost 1 base, and 9 bases lay between the germline ends. The CDR3 extends over 14 amino acids. Germline V gives CDR1 SGHDT, CDR2 YYEEEE. Looking up the rest from reference TRBV5-6 and TRBJ1-5 gives the full variable domain: DAGVTQSPTHLIKTRGQQVTLRCSPKSGHDTVSWYQQALGQGPQFIFQYYEEEERQRGNFPDRFSGHQFPNYSSELNVNALLLGDSALYLCASSRSGSNQPQHFGDGTRLSIL.